The 10 T cell receptor beta chains below were found in one sample sequenced in a study of regulatory T cells in long-lasting Graves disease (dated by TCRdb to about 2021). This sample's time point label indicates: newly diagnosed GD, antithyroid drugs for less than 3 months. For both TCR sequencing and RNA sequencing, RNA was extracted from PBMCs in TRIzol. Library generation was performed with multiplex PCR. The instrument given in TCRdb is Illumina HiSeq 4000. TCR beta libraries were built with iRepertoire HTBI primers and Arm-PCR amplification of CDR3 regions. The raw public data were reprocessed by TCRdb itself: fastp quality trimming at Q25, MiXCR clonotype calling, in-frame beta chains only. A single entry per CDR3 protein holds the most common genes and DNA from its merged rows. Across this sample there are 500,000 or so distinct CDR3 sequences, with 12% to 15% seen only once. The top ten clonotypes cover around a sixth of the sample.

The same data also went into a second study, on T cells in Graves' hyperthyroidism and ophthalmopathy.

The sample consisted of peripheral blood mononuclear cells (PBMCs), taken at new diagnosis, from a patient treated with antithyroid drugs. Receptor source: a woman in her forties or fifties with Graves disease. Donor details come from another sample of the same person, matched by shared clones.

This clonotype has more than one count but fewer than ten. V is TRBV9 and J is TRBJ2-2; D call uncertain. CDR3 size: 14 residues. The germline V gene encodes CDR1 SGDLS and CDR2 YYNGEE. Trimming stripped 4 bases from V and 3 bases from J, with 10 bases between. The CDR3 sequence: CASSLNYYTGELFF. Written as DNA, the CDR3 is TGTGCCAGCAGCTTAAACTACTACACCGGGGAGCTGTTTTTT.

This clonotype was counted many times. The chain combines TRBV20-1 with TRBJ2-1; 7 bases are a match to TRBD1. The CDR3 spans 15 residues. Trimming took 5 bases from V and 0 from J; bases not matched to a gene: 7. In germline, CDR1 is DFQATT, CDR2 SNEGSKA (reference sequence). CDR3: CSARTGELSYNEQFF. The CDR3 DNA reads TGCAGTGCTCGTACAGGGGAGCTCTCCTACAATGAGCAGTTCTTC.

The rearrangement links TRBV2 to TRBJ2-2; 9 bases fit TRBD1. The length of the CDR3 is 16 residues. Losses at the gene ends were 8 bases for V and 5 bases for J; bases not matched to a gene: 12. CDR1 and CDR2 from the germline V gene are SNHLY and FYNNEI. CDR3 residues: CASGADRGSDTGELFF. The CDR3 coding sequence is TGTGCCAGCGGGGCTGACAGGGGGTCGGATACCGGGGAGCTGTTTTTT.

The chain has TRBV2 and TRBJ1-2, with 8 bases fitting TRBD1. The V gene's germline CDR1 is SNHLY and CDR2 FYNNEI. The CDR3 spans 14 residues. Trimming cost V 1 base and J 7 bases; bases outside gene matches: 5. CDR3 coding DNA: TGTGCCAGCAGTGAAGTCAGGGGGCGCGTTGGCTACACCTTC. This gives the protein CASSEVRGRVGYTF.

The sample holds many counts of this clonotype. The chain recombines TRBV11-2 with TRBJ2-7, with TRBD2 matching 7 bases. The CDR3 loop spans 13 amino acids. The V gene end was trimmed by 6 bases and the J gene end by 5 bases; junction bases not matched to a gene: 7. Germline loops: CDR1 SGHAT, CDR2 FQNNGV. CDR3 sequence: CASRVSGKHEQYF. The CDR3 DNA reads TGTGCCAGCAGAGTAAGCGGGAAACACGAGCAGTACTTC.

The sample holds many counts of this clonotype. The chain couples TRBV24-1 to TRBJ2-1; tentatively, D is TRBD2 (5 bases). The CDR3 totals 12 residues. V dropped 2 bases and J dropped 7 bases, with 5 bases sitting between them. CDR1 and CDR2 from the germline V gene are KGHDR and SFDVKD. CDR3: CATSDSGNEQFF. In nucleotides, the CDR3 is TGTGCCACCAGTGATTCGGGAAATGAGCAGTTCTTC.

The rearrangement joins TRBV28 to TRBJ2-3, with a tentative D call TRBD1 (5 bases). Germline CDR1 MDHEN, CDR2 SYDVKM. CDR3 length: 15 residues. V was pared by 3 bases and J by 2 bases, with 12 bases between. CDR3 DNA: TGTGCCAGCAGTTTGCGCAGGGCCTTCACAGATACGCAGTATTTT. It specifies CASSLRRAFTDTQYF. The full variable domain, rest sourced from reference TRBV28 and TRBJ2-3, is DVKVTQSSRYLVKRTGEKVFLECVQDMDHENMFWYRQDPGLGLRLIYFSYDVKMKEKGDIPEGYSVSREKKERFSLILESASTNQTSMYLCASSLRRAFTDTQYFGPGTRLTVL.

A remark on this clonotype: A much larger clone is a single base away; this may be a read error. The rearrangement uses TRBV7-2 and TRBJ2-7; D ambiguous. V dropped 6 bases and J dropped 12 bases, with 21 bases sitting between them. This CDR3 is 13 amino acids long. Germline values: CDR1 SGHTA, CDR2 FQGNSA. This CDR3 is CASSQPARNWPYF. DNA of the CDR3: TGTGCCAGCAGTCAACCGGCGCGGAATTGGCCGTACTTC.

In its sample, this clonotype was seen a few times. The chain has TRBV6-5 and TRBJ2-3; 8 nucleotides agree with TRBD1. This CDR3 has 16 amino acids. Germline trimming cut 2 bases from V and 5 bases from J; bases unmatched to any gene: 9. From germline, CDR1 is MNHEY and CDR2 SVGAGI. The CDR3 sequence is CASSYGLGQGLDTQYF. The CDR3 nucleotides read TGTGCCAGCAGTTACGGTTTAGGACAGGGTTTAGATACGCAGTATTTT.

This clonotype was detected ten times or more. At one of its ends the junction is not consistent with the germline gene, which may arise from a read error. The J gene is TRBJ1-3, the V gene TRBV5-1; no clear D. From germline, CDR1 is SGHRS and CDR2 YFSETQ. The length of the CDR3 is 14 residues. CDR3: CASSADTSGNTIYF. The CDR3, as DNA: TGTGCCAGCAGTGCTGACACCTCTGGAAACACCATATATTTT.